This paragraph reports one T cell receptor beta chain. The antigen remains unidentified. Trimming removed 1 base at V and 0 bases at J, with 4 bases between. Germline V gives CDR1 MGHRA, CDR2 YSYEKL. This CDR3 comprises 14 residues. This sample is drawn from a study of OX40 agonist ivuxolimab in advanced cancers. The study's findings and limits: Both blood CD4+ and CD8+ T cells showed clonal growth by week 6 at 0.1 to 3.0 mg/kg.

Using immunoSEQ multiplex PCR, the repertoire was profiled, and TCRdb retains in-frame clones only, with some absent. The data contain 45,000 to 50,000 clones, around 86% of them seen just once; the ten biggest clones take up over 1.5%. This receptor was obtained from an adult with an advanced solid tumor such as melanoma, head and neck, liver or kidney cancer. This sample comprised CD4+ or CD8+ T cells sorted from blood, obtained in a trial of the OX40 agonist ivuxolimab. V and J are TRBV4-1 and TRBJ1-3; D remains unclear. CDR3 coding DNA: TGCGCCAGCAGCCAAGGTTCCTCTGGAAACACCATATATTTT. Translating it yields CASSQGSSGNTIYF.